These 7 T cell receptor beta chains were sequenced from one sample in a study of shared clonotypes between healthy human individuals (dated by TCRdb to 2020 to 2022). The library was generated by the immunoSEQ multiplex PCR assay. The source is immuneACCESS, and TCRdb retained only in-frame sequences with V and J called. Part of the clones is not carried over; for the studies checked, unresolved V genes explain less than half of this, and the remainder is unexplained. For this sample there are approximately 350,000 clones; 90% to 97% appear just once. The ten largest clones add up to 0.32% of the sample. Sequenced input: memory CD8+ T cells sorted from blood. In light of the paper, this sample's cell subset or site label describes: CD45RO+ cells pooled with CCR7-negative TemRA cells. The receptors here all came from a man between 25 and 39 years old in good health.

The chain uses TRBV19 and TRBJ1-5; D is undetermined. Trimming stripped 2 bases from V and 3 bases from J, with 11 bases between. Germline V gives CDR1 LNHDA, CDR2 SQIVND (reference sequence). The CDR3 runs to 15 residues. The CDR3 DNA follows: TGTGCCAGTAGTATACCCGTCCAGCCCAATCAGCCCCAGCATTTT. Protein: CASSIPVQPNQPQHF.

The chain uses TRBV10-3 and TRBJ1-1, with D tentatively TRBD1 (5 bases). Per the germline V gene, CDR1 is ENHRY and CDR2 is SYGVKD. Trimming removed 0 bases from V and 6 bases from J, with 11 bases in between. This CDR3 region has 14 residues. CDR3 residues: CAISESAGGAEAFF. Here the CDR3 DNA reads TGTGCCATCAGTGAGTCAGCAGGAGGGGCTGAAGCTTTCTTT.

The V gene is TRBV7-9, the J gene TRBJ2-7; 7 positions match TRBD1. Per the germline V gene, CDR1 is SEHNR and CDR2 is FQNEAQ (reference sequence). The length of the CDR3 is 14 residues. V dropped 4 bases and J dropped 2; count of bases not matched to a gene: 5. This chain's CDR3 is CASSYPGQTYEQYF. The CDR3 nucleotides read TGTGCCAGCAGCTATCCGGGACAGACCTACGAGCAGTACTTC.

The chain couples TRBV4-2 to TRBJ2-7; 16 nucleotides line up with TRBD2. Germline trimming cut 4 bases from V and 5 bases from J; bases unmatched to any gene: 2. This CDR3 is built from 15 residues. The V gene's germline CDR1 is LGHNA and CDR2 YNFKEQ. The CDR3 is CASSPGLAGGDEQYF. CDR3 in DNA: TGTGCCAGCAGCCCGGGACTAGCGGGAGGGGACGAGCAGTACTTC.

V and J are TRBV6-5 and TRBJ2-1, with 8 positions matching TRBD2. Germline lookup yields CDR1 MNHEY and CDR2 SVGAGI. V lost 5 bases to trimming and J lost 2 bases; unmatched junction nucleotides: 5. CDR3 length: 15 amino acids. As DNA, the CDR3 is TGTGCCAGCAGTCAAGGGACTAGGCCCTACAATGAGCAGTTCTTC. It yields the protein CASSQGTRPYNEQFF.

V and J are TRBV28 and TRBJ2-5, with TRBD2 matching 13 bases. The J segment lost 7 bases and the V segment lost 3 bases, leaving 5 bases of the junction unmatched. CDR3 length equals 15 residues. The germline gives CDR1 MDHEN, CDR2 SYDVKM. CDR3 protein: CASSFTSGRVGTQYF. The CDR3 bases are TGTGCCAGCAGTTTCACTAGCGGGAGGGTCGGGACCCAGTACTTC.

This sequence joins TRBV18 and TRBJ1-4; D call uncertain. CDR3 size: 16 residues. V shed 4 bases and J shed 0 bases, with 12 bases lying between them. CDR1 KGHSH and CDR2 LQKENI come from the germline V gene. The CDR3 is CASSLSSPATNEKLFF. The DNA of the CDR3 is TGTGCCAGCTCACTCTCGAGCCCAGCAACTAATGAAAAACTGTTTTTT.